This TCR beta chain was captured by sequencing in a study of naive and memory T cell subsets. Study-wide findings and caveats: Delayed type IV hypersensitivity infiltration was taken to explain higher tuberculin-site TCR counts.

The treatment here: skin biopsy from PPD injection site in Mantoux-positive individual. An oligonucleotide containing a UMI was ligated to the 3' end of TCR cDNA. This clonotype showed up many times. The target antigen is unknown. The SP2 primer and nested alpha and beta constant region primers amplified ligated cDNA in four rounds. TCRdb passed the UMI-ligation and nested PCR reads through MiXCR, listing each CDR3 protein once. The data hold 25,000 to 35,000 distinct CDR3 sequences, with about 6.9% observed a single time. V lost 0 bases to trimming and J lost 4 bases, with 16 bases between them. Per the germline V gene, CDR1 is SQVTM and CDR2 is ANQGSEA. This CDR3 is built from 15 residues.

The chain couples TRBV29-1 to TRBJ2-7, with D tentatively TRBD1 (5 bases). The receptor's source is an adult in good health. The sample in question was skin, obtained from a tuberculin skin test site. The CDR3 DNA reads TGCAGCGTTGAAGATGGCAGCGCATCAGGGTACGAGCAGTACTTC. Encoded protein: CSVEDGSASGYEQYF.